This T cell receptor (beta chain) was recorded in a study of cytomegalovirus exposure and HLA in healthy donors. Both 60 Vbeta primers and 13 Jbeta primers went into the PCR. Using immunoSEQ multiplex PCR, the repertoire was profiled, and TCRdb retains in-frame clones only, with some absent. The sample table includes roughly 140,000 clones. There are 14 residues in the CDR3. Per germline, CDR1 LNHNV and CDR2 YYDKDF (reference sequence). With 1 base clipped from V and 7 bases from J, the junction kept 7 bases outside the gene matches. The source is a man aged 40-49 years in good health and CMV-seronegative. The sequenced material came from PBMCs. The V call is TRBV15, the J call TRBJ2-7; 7 nucleotides line up with TRBD2. The CDR3 reads CATSRGGGPGEQYF. CDR3 DNA: TGTGCCACCAGCAGAGGGGGAGGGCCGGGAGAGCAGTACTTC.